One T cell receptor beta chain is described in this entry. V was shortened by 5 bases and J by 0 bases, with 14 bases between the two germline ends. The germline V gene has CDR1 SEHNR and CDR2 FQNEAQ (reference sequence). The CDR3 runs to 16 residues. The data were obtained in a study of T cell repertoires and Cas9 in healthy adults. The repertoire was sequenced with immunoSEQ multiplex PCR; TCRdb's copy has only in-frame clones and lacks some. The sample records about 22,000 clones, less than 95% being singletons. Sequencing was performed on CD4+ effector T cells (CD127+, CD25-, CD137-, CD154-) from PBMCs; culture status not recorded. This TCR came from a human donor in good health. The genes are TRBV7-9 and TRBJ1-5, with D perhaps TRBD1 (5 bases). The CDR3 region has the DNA TGTGCCAGCAGCCCGGGGGGGTCTATTAGCAATCAGCCCCAGCATTTT. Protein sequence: CASSPGGSISNQPQHF.